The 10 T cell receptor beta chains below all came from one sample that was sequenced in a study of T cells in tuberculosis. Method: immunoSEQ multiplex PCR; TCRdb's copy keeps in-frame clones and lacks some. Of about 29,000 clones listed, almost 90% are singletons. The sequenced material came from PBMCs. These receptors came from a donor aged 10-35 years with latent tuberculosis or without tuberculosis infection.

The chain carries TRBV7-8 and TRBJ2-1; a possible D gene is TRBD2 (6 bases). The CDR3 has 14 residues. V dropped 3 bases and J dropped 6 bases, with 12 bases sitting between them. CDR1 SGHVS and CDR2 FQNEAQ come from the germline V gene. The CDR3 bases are TGTGCCAGCAGCTTGCGGGACGGAGGCAATGAGCAGTTCTTC. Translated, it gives CASSLRDGGNEQFF.

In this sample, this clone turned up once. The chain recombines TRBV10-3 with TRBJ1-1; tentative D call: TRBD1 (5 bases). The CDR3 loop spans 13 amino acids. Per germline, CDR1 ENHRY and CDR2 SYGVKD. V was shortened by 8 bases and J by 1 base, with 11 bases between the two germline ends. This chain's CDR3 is CAIALRGNTEAFF. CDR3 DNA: TGTGCCATCGCTCTAAGGGGGAACACTGAAGCTTTCTTT.

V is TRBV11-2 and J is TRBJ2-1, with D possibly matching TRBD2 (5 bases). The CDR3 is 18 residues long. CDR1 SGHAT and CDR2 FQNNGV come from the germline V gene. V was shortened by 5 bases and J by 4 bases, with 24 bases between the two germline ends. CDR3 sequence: CASSRGGFGVYGYNEQFF. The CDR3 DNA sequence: TGTGCCAGCAGCCGAGGAGGTTTTGGGGTTTACGGATACAATGAGCAGTTCTTC.

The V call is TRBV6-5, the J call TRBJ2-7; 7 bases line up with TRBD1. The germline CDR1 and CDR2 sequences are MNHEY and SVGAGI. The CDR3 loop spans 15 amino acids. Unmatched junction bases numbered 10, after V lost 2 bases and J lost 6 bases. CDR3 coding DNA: TGTGCCAGCAGTTACAAGGGACAGCTCCCTGGCGAGCAGTACTTC. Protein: CASSYKGQLPGEQYF.

In DNA form, the CDR3 reads TGCGCCAGCAGCTTGGATCCTAGCGGGGCCAATGAGCAGTTCTTC. Translating it yields CASSLDPSGANEQFF. V is TRBV5-1 and J is TRBJ2-1; 9 nucleotides agree with TRBD2. The CDR3 is made up of 15 amino acids. CDR1 and CDR2 (germline): SGHRS, YFSETQ. With 0 bases clipped from V and 6 bases from J, the junction kept 4 bases outside the gene matches.

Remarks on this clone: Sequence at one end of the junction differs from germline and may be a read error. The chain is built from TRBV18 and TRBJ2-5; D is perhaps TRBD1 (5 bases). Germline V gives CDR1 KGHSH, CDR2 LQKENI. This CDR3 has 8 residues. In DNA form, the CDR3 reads TGTGCCAGCTCACCGACAGACTTC. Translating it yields CASSPTDF.

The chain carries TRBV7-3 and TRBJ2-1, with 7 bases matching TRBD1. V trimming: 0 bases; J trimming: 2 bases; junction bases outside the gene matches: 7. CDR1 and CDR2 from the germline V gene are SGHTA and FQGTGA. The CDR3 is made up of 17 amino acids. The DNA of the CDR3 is TGTGCCAGCAGCTTAACCCTGGGACAGTCCCCCTACAATGAGCAGTTCTTC. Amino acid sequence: CASSLTLGQSPYNEQFF.

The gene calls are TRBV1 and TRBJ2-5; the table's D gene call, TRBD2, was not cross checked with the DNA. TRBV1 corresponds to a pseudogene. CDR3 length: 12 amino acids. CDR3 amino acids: CTSMALSGTQYF. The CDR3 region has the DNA TGCACCAGCATGGCCCTATCGGGGACCCAGTACTTC.

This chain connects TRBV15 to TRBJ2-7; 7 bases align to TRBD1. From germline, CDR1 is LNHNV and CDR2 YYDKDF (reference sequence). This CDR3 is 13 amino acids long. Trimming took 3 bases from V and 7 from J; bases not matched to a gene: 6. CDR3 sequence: CATSSARGYEQYF. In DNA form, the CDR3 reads TGTGCCACCAGCAGCGCCAGGGGGTATGAGCAGTACTTC.

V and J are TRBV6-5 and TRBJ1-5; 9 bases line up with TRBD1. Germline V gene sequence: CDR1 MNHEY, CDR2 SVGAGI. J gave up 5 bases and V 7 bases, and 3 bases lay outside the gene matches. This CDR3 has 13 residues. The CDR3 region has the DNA TGTGCCAGCAAAGGACAGGGGCATCAGCCCCAGCATTTT. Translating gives CASKGQGHQPQHF.